The present entry profiles one TCR beta chain with its context. The antigen remains undetermined. PCR used 60 Vbeta primers and 13 Jbeta primers. Assay used: immunoSEQ multiplex PCR; TCRdb lists only in-frame clones, some missing. The sample lists fewer than 200,000 clones; less than 85% were seen once. This record belongs to a study of cytomegalovirus exposure and HLA in healthy donors. Germline V gene data show CDR1 as LNHDA and CDR2 as SQIVND (reference sequence). Trimming left V 9 bases short and J 0 bases short, with 6 bases between. The CDR3 is made up of 11 amino acids. Study-level findings and limits: The sole available immune exposure information was CMV serostatus.

The chain uses TRBV19 and TRBJ2-7, with D possibly matching TRBD1 (6 bases). The sample comprised PBMCs. The source is a man aged 55 to 70 in good health and CMV-seronegative. The CDR3 region is CARDSSYEQYF. The CDR3, as DNA: TGTGCCAGGGACAGCTCCTACGAGCAGTACTTC.